These 22 T cell receptor beta chains were all obtained from the same sample, sequenced in a study of Ad26.COV2.S vaccination and SARS-CoV-2 variants. Sequenced by immunoSEQ multiplex PCR; TCRdb stores in-frame clones only, minus some. The repertoire consists of hundreds of thousands of clones, with around 90% occurring once and the leading ten covering around 3.5%. Regarding treatment: around 19 received Ad26.COV2.S at low or high dose, single or two shots; several received placebo; per-sample allocation not given. Following the first vaccine or placebo injection, samples were taken on day 63. Sequenced material: peripheral blood, taken in a trial of Ad26.COV2.S vaccine versus placebo. The receptors stem from a person between 18 and 59 years old who received the Ad26.COV2.S COVID-19 vaccine or a placebo.

The chain employs TRBV3-1 (or the pseudogene TRBV3-2) and TRBJ1-2, with D perhaps matching TRBD1 (5 bases). This CDR3 contains 13 residues. Germline lookup yields CDR1 LGHDT and CDR2 YNNKEL (reference sequence). The ends were cut back, 0 bases at V and 8 bases at J, with 10 bases in the middle. The CDR3 DNA is TGTGCCAGCAGCCAAGAGCGGGCAGGGGGCTACACCTTC. Residues: CASSQERAGGYTF.

The chain carries TRBV19 and TRBJ1-1; no clear D gene. Germline values: CDR1 LNHDA, CDR2 SQIVND (reference sequence). This CDR3 spans 13 amino acids. Between the trimmed V and J ends, which lost 11 bases and 0 bases, there was a span of 13 bases. CDR3 bases: TGTGCCGGATCCCCCAGCATGAACACTGAAGCTTTCTTT. Its protein is CAGSPSMNTEAFF.

The chain recombines TRBV4-2 with TRBJ2-1; D is unresolved. CDR3 length: 14 residues. V lost 1 base and J 5 bases, leaving 9 bases between the germline ends. Looked up from germline, CDR1 is LGHNA and CDR2 is YNFKEQ. The CDR3 region has the DNA TGTGCCAGCAGCCAAGGCAAAGTAGACAATGAGCAGTTCTTC. This translates into CASSQGKVDNEQFF.

This clone showed up just once. This chain links TRBV3-1 (or the pseudogene TRBV3-2) with TRBJ1-2; D is perhaps TRBD1 (5 bases). CDR1 LGHDT and CDR2 YNNKEL come from the germline V gene (reference sequence). This CDR3 contains 15 residues. Trimming stripped 4 bases from V and 0 bases from J, with 12 bases between. This chain's CDR3 is CASSPRTTANYGYTF. In nucleotides, the CDR3 is TGTGCCAGCAGCCCCCGAACGACAGCTAACTATGGCTACACCTTC.

The chain links TRBV18 to TRBJ2-4; D unclear. Germline V gene lookup returns CDR1 KGHSH and CDR2 LQKENI. Trimming removed 0 bases at V and 0 bases at J, with 9 bases between. This CDR3 region has 16 residues. The CDR3 here is CASSPPSNLAKNIQYF. CDR3 DNA sequence: TGTGCCAGCTCACCACCGAGTAACCTAGCCAAAAACATTCAGTACTTC.

This chain links TRBV7-2 with TRBJ2-3, with 14 bases fitting TRBD2. Germline V CDR1 and CDR2: SGHTA, FQGNSA. The CDR3 consists of 17 residues. Trimming cost V 3 bases and J 2 bases; bases outside gene matches: 4. CDR3 nucleotides: TGTGCCAGCAGCTTGGGGGGACTAGCGGGGGACACAGATACGCAGTATTTT. Translating it yields CASSLGGLAGDTDTQYF. The variable domain in full, completed from reference TRBV7-2 and TRBJ2-3, reads GAGVSQSPSNKVTEKGKDVELRCDPISGHTALYWYRQSLGQGLEFLIYFQGNSAPDKSGLPSDRFSAERTGGSVSTLTIQRTQQEDSAVYLCASSLGGLAGDTDTQYFGPGTRLTVL.

The chain links TRBV6-2 or TRBV6-3 to TRBJ1-5; no clear D. CDR3 length equals 17 residues. Germline assignment: CDR1 MNHEY and CDR2 SVGEGT. Trimming pared 2 bases from V and 5 bases from J, leaving 19 bases between. This CDR3 reads CASSYGVGRLGHQPQHF. CDR3 in DNA: TGTGCCAGCAGTTACGGGGTAGGGAGATTGGGCCATCAGCCCCAGCATTTT.

The chain links TRBV4-1 to TRBJ2-7; no clear D gene. This CDR3 spans 16 amino acids. Trimming took off 0 bases at V and 1 base at J, with 13 bases between the two ends. Germline assignment: CDR1 MGHRA and CDR2 YSYEKL. The chain's CDR3 is CASSQDQSAYSYEQYF. CDR3 nucleotide sequence: TGCGCCAGCAGCCAAGATCAGTCAGCCTATTCCTACGAGCAGTACTTC.

As for this clone: The identical CDR3 is also encoded by other nucleotide sequences in the sample. J is TRBJ2-3 and V is TRBV7-9; D is uncertain. V lost 0 bases, J lost 4 bases, and 2 bases lay in between. The CDR3 covers 12 residues. Germline V CDR1 and CDR2: SEHNR, FQNEAQ (reference sequence). The CDR3 DNA sequence: TGTGCCAGCAGCTTAGCTCCAGATACGCAGTATTTT. Translated: CASSLAPDTQYF. The full variable domain, in which reference TRBV7-9 and TRBJ2-3 provide the parts outside the CDR3, is DTGVSQNPRHKITKRGQNVTFRCDPISEHNRLYWYRQTLGQGPEFLTYFQNEAQLEKSRLLSDRFSAERPKGSFSTLEIQRTEQGDSAMYLCASSLAPDTQYFGPGTRLTVL.

The chain couples TRBV9 to TRBJ2-2; D unclear. The CDR3 is 13 amino acids. CDR1 is SGDLS, CDR2 YYNGEE, per germline. Trimming left V 2 bases short and J 4 bases short, with 6 bases between. The CDR3 sequence: CASSVVSTGELFF. The CDR3 coding sequence is TGTGCCAGCAGCGTGGTAAGCACCGGGGAGCTGTTTTTT.

This clone was found a few times. CDR3 loop: CASSQTVNTEAFF. In DNA, the CDR3 is TGTGCCAGTAGCCAGACAGTGAACACTGAAGCTTTCTTT. The rearrangement joins TRBV19 to TRBJ1-1; possibly TRBD1 for D (5 bases). CDR3 length: 13 amino acids. Trimming stripped 6 bases from V and 0 bases from J, with 8 bases between. Germline V gene lookup returns CDR1 LNHDA and CDR2 SQIVND (reference sequence).

J is TRBJ2-2 and V is TRBV5-6, with D unresolved. In germline, CDR1 is SGHDT, CDR2 YYEEEE. V lost 1 base and J lost 3, with 4 bases in between. CDR3 size: 13 residues. The CDR3 DNA reads as TGTGCCAGCAGCTTGCACTACACCGGGGAGCTGTTTTTT. It codes for CASSLHYTGELFF.

The chain links TRBV6-5 to TRBJ2-5, with unresolved D. The ends were cut back, 2 bases at V and 10 bases at J, with 17 bases in the middle. The germline CDR1 and CDR2 sequences are MNHEY and SVGAGI. The CDR3 is 14 residues long. In DNA form, the CDR3 reads TGTGCCAGCAGTTACGGAGCCTACGAACCTAGCCAGTACTTC. It encodes CASSYGAYEPSQYF.

The rearrangement links TRBV10-3 to TRBJ1-5; TRBD1 is a possible D gene (5 bases). Looked up from germline, CDR1 is ENHRY and CDR2 is SYGVKD. With 6 bases removed from V and 0 bases from J, the gap between germline ends came to 9 bases. The CDR3 has 14 residues. CDR3 region: CAISAGYSNQPQHF. The CDR3 nucleotides read TGTGCCATCAGCGCAGGGTATAGCAATCAGCCCCAGCATTTT.

This rearrangement joins TRBV4-2 to TRBJ2-7, with 7 bases lining up with TRBD2. This CDR3 spans 14 amino acids. Looked up from germline, CDR1 is LGHNA and CDR2 is YNFKEQ. Trimming cost V 1 base and J 1 base; bases outside gene matches: 1. The chain's CDR3 is CASSQVGLSYEQYF. CDR3 nucleotide sequence: TGTGCCAGCAGCCAAGTGGGACTATCCTACGAGCAGTACTTC.

This clone turned up a few times. V gene TRBV6-1 combines with J gene TRBJ2-7, with 7 bases matching TRBD1. The trim removed 5 bases at V and 2 bases at J, leaving 9 bases unmatched. Germline CDR1 and CDR2: MNHNS and SASEGT. This CDR3 spans 15 amino acids. CDR3 nucleotides: TGTGCCAGCAGTCGCCCCGGGACAGAAACCTACGAGCAGTACTTC. Translated, it gives CASSRPGTETYEQYF.

This clone showed up just once. This sequence joins TRBV4-1 and TRBJ1-1; 8 nucleotides line up with TRBD1. CDR1 and CDR2 from the germline V gene are MGHRA and YSYEKL. Trimming cost V 3 bases and J 4 bases; bases outside gene matches: 4. The length of the CDR3 is 14 residues. The CDR3 sequence: CASSHQGAGTEAFF. The CDR3 DNA follows: TGCGCCAGCAGCCATCAGGGGGCGGGCACTGAAGCTTTCTTT.

This rearrangement joins TRBV7-8 to TRBJ1-1; maybe TRBD1 (6 bases). V lost 3 bases and J lost 7, with 12 bases in between. There are 13 residues in the CDR3. The germline V gene encodes CDR1 SGHVS and CDR2 FQNEAQ. The CDR3 loop is CASSLVRGREAFF. Written as DNA, the CDR3 is TGTGCCAGCAGCTTGGTTCGGGGGCGTGAAGCTTTCTTT.

The V call is TRBV19, the J call TRBJ1-1, with D uncertain. V was trimmed by 3 bases and J by 1 base, leaving 15 bases between them. The CDR3 covers 16 residues. Germline V gene sequence: CDR1 LNHDA, CDR2 SQIVND (reference sequence). CDR3 sequence reads: CASSMRTGSWNTEAFF. CDR3 nucleotide sequence: TGTGCCAGTAGTATGCGTACCGGCTCTTGGAACACTGAAGCTTTCTTT.

The chain uses TRBV30 and TRBJ1-1; D ambiguous. CDR3 length equals 13 residues. Germline assignment: CDR1 GTSNPN and CDR2 SVGIG (reference sequence). Between the trimmed V and J ends, which lost 4 bases and 1 base, there was a span of 10 bases. CDR3 in amino acids: CAWTGQANTEAFF. The CDR3 nucleotides read TGTGCCTGGACCGGGCAGGCGAACACTGAAGCTTTCTTT.

The rearrangement uses TRBV5-1 and TRBJ1-5; D remains ambiguous. The CDR3 has 15 residues. Trimming shortened V by 1 base and J by 0 bases, and 8 bases separated the two germline ends. Germline lookup yields CDR1 SGHRS and CDR2 YFSETQ. Written as DNA, the CDR3 is TGCGCCAGCAGCTTGTACGGTTATAGCAATCAGCCCCAGCATTTT. Translation: CASSLYGYSNQPQHF.

The chain links TRBV12-3 or TRBV12-4 to TRBJ1-2; TRBD1 might be the D (6 bases). This CDR3 spans 13 amino acids. V was pared by 4 bases and J by 4 bases, with 10 bases between. CDR3 sequence: CASSSRGGYGYTF. In DNA form, the CDR3 reads TGTGCCAGCAGTTCCCGAGGGGGCTATGGCTACACCTTC.